The 3 T cell receptor beta chains presented below share a single source sample, sequenced in a study of T cell repertoires in ileal Crohn's disease. Clones were sequenced by immunoSEQ multiplex PCR, and TCRdb holds only the in-frame ones, with some missing. The sample records around 15,000 clones, roughly 85% being singletons. The sample comprised ileal tissue. These receptors originate from an adult with Crohn's disease.

This clone was picked up a small number of times. The rearrangement uses TRBV6-1 and TRBJ2-6; 8 bases agree with TRBD1. The CDR3 has 22 residues. Unmatched junction bases numbered 17, after V lost 1 base and J lost 0 bases. The V gene's germline CDR1 is MNHNS and CDR2 SASEGT. DNA for the CDR3: TGTGCCAGCAGTGAAGGTGAATACAGGACAGGGAAAGGAGACTCTGGGGCCAACGTCCTGACTTTC. Translation: CASSEGEYRTGKGDSGANVLTF.

The table lists this clone with a few counts. V is TRBV19 and J is TRBJ1-5, with a tentative D call TRBD1 (6 bases). Germline CDR1 LNHDA, CDR2 SQIVND (reference sequence). V lost 10 bases and J lost 1, with 20 bases in between. The CDR3 spans 16 residues. This chain's CDR3 is CATTRGALDSNQPQHF. CDR3 sequence (DNA): TGTGCCACCACCCGGGGGGCGCTTGACAGCAATCAGCCCCAGCATTTT.

The V and J genes are TRBV9 and TRBJ1-6; possibly TRBD1 for D (5 bases). This CDR3 spans 16 amino acids. Germline V gene sequence: CDR1 SGDLS, CDR2 YYNGEE. Trimming shortened V by 4 bases and J by 10 bases, and 21 bases separated the two germline ends. In DNA, the CDR3 is TGTGCCAGCAGCCCCCAAGGCCAGGGTCAAGGATCACCCCTCCACTTT. Amino acids: CASSPQGQGQGSPLHF.